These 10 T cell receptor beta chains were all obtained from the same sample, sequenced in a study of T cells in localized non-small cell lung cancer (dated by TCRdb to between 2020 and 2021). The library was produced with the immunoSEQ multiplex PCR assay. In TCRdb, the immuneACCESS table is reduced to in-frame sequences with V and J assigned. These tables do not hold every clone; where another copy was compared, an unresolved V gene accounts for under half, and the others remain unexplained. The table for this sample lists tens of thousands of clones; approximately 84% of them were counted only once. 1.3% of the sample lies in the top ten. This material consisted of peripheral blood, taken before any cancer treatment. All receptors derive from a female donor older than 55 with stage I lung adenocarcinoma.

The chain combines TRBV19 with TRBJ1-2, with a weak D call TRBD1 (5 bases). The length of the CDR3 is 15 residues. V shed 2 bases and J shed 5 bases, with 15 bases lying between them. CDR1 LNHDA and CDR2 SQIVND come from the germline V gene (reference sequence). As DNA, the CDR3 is TGTGCCAGTAGTATAAAGACAGCTCCCCTTTATGGCTACACCTTC. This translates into CASSIKTAPLYGYTF. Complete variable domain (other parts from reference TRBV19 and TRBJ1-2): DGGITQSPKYLFRKEGQNVTLSCEQNLNHDAMYWYRQDPGQGLRLIYYSQIVNDFQKGDIAEGYSVSREKKESFPLTVTSAQKNPTAFYLCASSIKTAPLYGYTFGSGTRLTVV.

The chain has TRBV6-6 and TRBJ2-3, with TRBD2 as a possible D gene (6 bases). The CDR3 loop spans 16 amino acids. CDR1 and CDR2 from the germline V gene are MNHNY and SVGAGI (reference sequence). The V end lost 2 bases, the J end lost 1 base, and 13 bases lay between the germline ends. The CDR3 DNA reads TGTGCCAGCAGTTACACCCTTCGCGGGGGCACAGATACGCAGTATTTT. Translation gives CASSYTLRGGTDTQYF.

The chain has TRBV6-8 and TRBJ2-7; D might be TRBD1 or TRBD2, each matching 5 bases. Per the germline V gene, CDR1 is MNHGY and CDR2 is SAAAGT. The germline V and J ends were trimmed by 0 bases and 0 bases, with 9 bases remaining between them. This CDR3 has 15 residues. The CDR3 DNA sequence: TGTGCCAGCAGTTACTCTCCAGGGAGCTCCTACGAGCAGTACTTC. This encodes CASSYSPGSSYEQYF.

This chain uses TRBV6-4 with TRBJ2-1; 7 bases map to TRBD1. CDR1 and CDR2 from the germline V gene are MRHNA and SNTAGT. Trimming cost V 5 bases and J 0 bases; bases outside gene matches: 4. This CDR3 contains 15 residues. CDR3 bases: TGTGCCAGCAGTTCGACAGGGAGCTCCTACAATGAGCAGTTCTTC. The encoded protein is CASSSTGSSYNEQFF.

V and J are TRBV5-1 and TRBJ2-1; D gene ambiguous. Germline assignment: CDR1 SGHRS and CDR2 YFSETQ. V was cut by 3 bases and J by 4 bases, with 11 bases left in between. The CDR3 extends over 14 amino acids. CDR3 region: CASSSNRDYNEQFF. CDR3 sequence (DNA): TGCGCCAGCAGCTCCAACAGAGATTACAATGAGCAGTTCTTC.

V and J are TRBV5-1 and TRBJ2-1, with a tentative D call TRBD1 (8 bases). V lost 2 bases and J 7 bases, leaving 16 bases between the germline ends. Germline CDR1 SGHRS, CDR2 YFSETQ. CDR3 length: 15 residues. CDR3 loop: CASSFTDREGNEQFF. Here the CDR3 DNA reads TGCGCCAGCAGCTTTACGGACAGGGAGGGTAATGAGCAGTTCTTC.

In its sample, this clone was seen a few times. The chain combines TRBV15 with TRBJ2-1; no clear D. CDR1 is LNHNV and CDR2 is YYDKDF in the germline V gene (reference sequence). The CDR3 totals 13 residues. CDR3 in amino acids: CATSPGQHNEQFF. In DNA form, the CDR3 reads TGTGCGACCTCCCCGGGCCAGCACAATGAGCAGTTCTTC. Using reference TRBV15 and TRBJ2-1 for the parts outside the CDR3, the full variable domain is DAMVIQNPRYQVTQFGKPVTLSCSQTLNHNVMYWYQQKSSQAPKLLFHYYDKDFNNEADTPDNFQSRRPNTSFCFLDIRSPGLGDTAMYLCATSPGQHNEQFFGPGTRLTVL.

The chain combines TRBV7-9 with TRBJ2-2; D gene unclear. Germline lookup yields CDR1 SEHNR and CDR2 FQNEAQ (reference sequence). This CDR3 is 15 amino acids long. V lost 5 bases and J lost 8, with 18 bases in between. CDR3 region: CASSPGHPPVGELFF. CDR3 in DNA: TGTGCCAGCAGCCCTGGGCACCCCCCTGTGGGGGAGCTGTTTTTT. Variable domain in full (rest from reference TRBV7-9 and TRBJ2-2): DTGVSQNPRHKITKRGQNVTFRCDPISEHNRLYWYRQTLGQGPEFLTYFQNEAQLEKSRLLSDRFSAERPKGSFSTLEIQRTEQGDSAMYLCASSPGHPPVGELFFGEGSRLTVL.

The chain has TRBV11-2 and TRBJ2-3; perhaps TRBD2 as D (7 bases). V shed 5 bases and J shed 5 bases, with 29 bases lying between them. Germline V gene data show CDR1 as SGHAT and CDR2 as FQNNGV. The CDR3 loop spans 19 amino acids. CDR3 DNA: TGTGCCAGCAGCACATACCTTAGGGGGGGGATTGGTTTGGGAGATACGCAGTATTTT. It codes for CASSTYLRGGIGLGDTQYF.

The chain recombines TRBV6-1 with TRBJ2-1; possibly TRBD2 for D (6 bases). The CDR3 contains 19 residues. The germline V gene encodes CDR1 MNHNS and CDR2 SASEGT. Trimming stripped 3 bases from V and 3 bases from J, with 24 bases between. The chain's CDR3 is CASSEERLVNSIHYNEQFF. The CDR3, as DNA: TGTGCCAGCAGTGAGGAAAGACTAGTCAATTCTATACACTACAATGAGCAGTTCTTC.